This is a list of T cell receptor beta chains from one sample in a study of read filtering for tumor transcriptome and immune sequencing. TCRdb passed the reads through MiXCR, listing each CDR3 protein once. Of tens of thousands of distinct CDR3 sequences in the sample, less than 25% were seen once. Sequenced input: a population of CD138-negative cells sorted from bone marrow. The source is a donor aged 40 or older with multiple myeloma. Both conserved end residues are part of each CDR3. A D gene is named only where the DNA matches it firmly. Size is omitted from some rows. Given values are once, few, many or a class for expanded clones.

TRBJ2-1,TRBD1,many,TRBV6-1,CASNHHRGSGSYNEQFF,TGTGCCAGCAATCACCACAGGGGATCAGGGTCCTACAATGAGCAGTTCTTC
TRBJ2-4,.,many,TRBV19,CASSSPGAKNIQYF,TGTGCCAGTAGTTCTCCGGGAGCCAAAAACATTCAGTACTTC
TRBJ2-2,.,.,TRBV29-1,CGATDRADTGELFF,TGCGGCGCAACGGACCGAGCGGACACCGGGGAGCTGTTTTTT
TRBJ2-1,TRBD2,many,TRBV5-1,CASRLAGVLNEQFF,TGCGCCAGCCGTCTAGCGGGAGTCCTGAATGAGCAGTTCTTC
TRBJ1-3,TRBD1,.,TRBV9,CASSAQGVQSMGGNTIYF,TGTGCCAGCAGCGCACAGGGGGTCCAGTCGATGGGAGGAAACACCATATATTTT
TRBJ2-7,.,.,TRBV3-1,CASSQEKTGEQYF,TGTGCCAGCAGCCAAGAAAAGACGGGCGAGCAGTACTTC
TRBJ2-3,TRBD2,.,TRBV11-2,CASSLGLLAGGTDTQYF,TGTGCCAGCAGCTTAGGCTTGCTAGCGGGGGGCACAGATACGCAGTATTTT
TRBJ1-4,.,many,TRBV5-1,CASSLGDSATNEKLFF,TGCGCCAGCAGCTTAGGGGATTCTGCAACTAATGAAAAACTGTTTTTT
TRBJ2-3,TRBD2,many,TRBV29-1,CSVGGIAGGPDTQYF,TGCAGCGTTGGAGGGATAGCGGGAGGCCCAGATACGCAGTATTTT
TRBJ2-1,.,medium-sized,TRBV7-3,CASSLGLAPKYNEQFF,TGTGCCAGCAGCTTAGGGTTAGCACCCAAATACAATGAGCAGTTCTTC
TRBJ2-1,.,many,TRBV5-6,CASSPGLQNEQFF,TGTGCCAGCAGCCCGGGACTTCAGAATGAGCAGTTCTTC
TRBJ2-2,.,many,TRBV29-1,CSAASMTGNTGELFF,TGCAGCGCTGCATCTATGACAGGGAACACCGGGGAGCTGTTTTTT
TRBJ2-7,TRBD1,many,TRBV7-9,CASSLGTGAYEQYF,TGTGCCAGCAGCTTAGGGACAGGGGCCTACGAGCAGTACTTC
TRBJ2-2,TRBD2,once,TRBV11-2,CASSLVASGSTWAGELFF,TGTGCCAGCAGCTTAGTGGCTAGCGGGAGCACCTGGGCCGGGGAGCTGTTTTTT
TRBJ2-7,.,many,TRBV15,CATSRTGGIPYEQYF,TGTGCCACCAGCAGGACAGGAGGGATCCCCTACGAGCAGTACTTC
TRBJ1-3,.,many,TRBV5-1,CASSLEASGNTIYF,TGCGCCAGCAGCTTGGAGGCTTCTGGAAACACCATATATTTT
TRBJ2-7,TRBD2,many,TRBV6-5,CASRRRSGRAGSYEQYF,TGTGCCAGCAGACGTAGAAGCGGGAGGGCCGGCTCCTACGAGCAGTACTTC
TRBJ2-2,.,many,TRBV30,CAWRGPTWDTGELFF,TGTGCCTGGAGAGGACCCACCTGGGACACCGGGGAGCTGTTTTTT
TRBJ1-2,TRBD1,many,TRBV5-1,CASSFGQVNYGYTF,TGCGCCAGCAGTTTCGGACAGGTTAACTATGGCTACACCTTC
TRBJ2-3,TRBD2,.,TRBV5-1,CASSLAGGRAGDTRYF,TGCGCCAGCAGCTTGGCCGGTGGGAGGGCCGGAGATACGCGGTATTTT
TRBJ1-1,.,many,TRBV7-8,CASSLAAVTGLSKVNTEAFF,TGTGCCAGCAGCTTAGCGGCGGTGACGGGGTTAAGCAAGGTGAACACTGAAGCTTTCTTT
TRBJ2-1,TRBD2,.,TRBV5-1,CASSFPEEPGIAGGDNEQFF,TGCGCCAGCAGCTTTCCCGAGGAGCCGGGAATAGCGGGGGGGGACAATGAGCAGTTCTTC
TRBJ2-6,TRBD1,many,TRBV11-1,CASSLIGTASSGANVLTF,TGTGCCAGCAGCTTAATCGGGACAGCCAGTTCTGGGGCCAACGTCCTGACTTTC
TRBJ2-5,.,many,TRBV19,CASRAEFQETQYF,TGTGCCAGTAGGGCGGAATTCCAAGAGACCCAGTACTTC
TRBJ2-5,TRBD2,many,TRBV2,CASYVGRARETQYF,TGTGCCAGCTACGTGGGGAGGGCCAGGGAGACCCAGTACTTC
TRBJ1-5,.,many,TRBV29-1,CSAQVSNQPQHF,TGCAGCGCACAGGTTAGCAATCAGCCCCAGCATTTT
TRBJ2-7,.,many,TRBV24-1,CATSDLVQGTGVEEQYF,TGTGCCACCAGTGATTTAGTTCAGGGTACCGGAGTCGAAGAGCAGTACTTC
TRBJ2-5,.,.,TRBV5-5,CASSLDGGSETQYF,TGTGCCAGCAGCTTGGATGGTGGCAGCGAGACCCAGTACTTC
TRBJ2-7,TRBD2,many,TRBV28,CASSLPGRAGNEQYF,TGTGCCAGCAGTCTCCCCGGGAGGGCGGGAAACGAGCAGTACTTC
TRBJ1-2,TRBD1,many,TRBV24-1,CATSESGTGNVNYGYTF,TGTGCCACCAGTGAATCAGGGACAGGGAACGTAAACTATGGCTACACCTTC
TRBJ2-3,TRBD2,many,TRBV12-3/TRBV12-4,CASSFPPGGSPDTQYF,TGTGCCAGCAGTTTTCCCCCTGGCGGGAGTCCAGATACGCAGTATTTT
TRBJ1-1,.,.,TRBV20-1,CSAVFIPRKGGNTEAFF,TGCAGTGCTGTCTTCATCCCTCGAAAAGGCGGCAACACTGAAGCTTTCTTT
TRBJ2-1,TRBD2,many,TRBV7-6,CASSLAGGDRGNEQFF,TGTGCCAGCAGCTTAGCGGGGGGGGACCGGGGCAATGAGCAGTTCTTC
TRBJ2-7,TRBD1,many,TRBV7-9,CASSFTKGQGAPSYEQYF,TGTGCCAGCAGCTTCACTAAAGGACAGGGGGCTCCCTCCTACGAGCAGTACTTC
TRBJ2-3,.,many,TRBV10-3,CAISERGDTQYF,TGTGCCATCAGTGAGAGAGGGGATACGCAGTATTTT
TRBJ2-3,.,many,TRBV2,CASSESRTDTQYF,TGTGCCAGCAGTGAAAGTCGCACAGATACGCAGTATTTT
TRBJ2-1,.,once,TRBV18,CASPLTGGGQFF,TGTGCCAGCCCCCTCACAGGGGGGGGGCAGTTCTTC
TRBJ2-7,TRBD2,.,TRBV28,CASRKLTSGSALSYEQYF,TGTGCCAGCAGAAAGTTGACTAGCGGGAGCGCCCTTTCCTACGAGCAGTACTTC
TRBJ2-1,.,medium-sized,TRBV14,CASGIYNEQFF,TGTGCCAGCGGTATCTACAATGAGCAGTTCTTC
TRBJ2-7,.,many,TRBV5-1,CASSQTGEVLRGDYEQYF,TGCGCCAGCAGCCAGACAGGGGAGGTGCTCCGGGGGGACTACGAGCAGTACTTC
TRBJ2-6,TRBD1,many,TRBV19,CAGGQGNPGANVLTF,TGTGCCGGGGGACAGGGGAACCCTGGGGCCAACGTCCTGACTTTC
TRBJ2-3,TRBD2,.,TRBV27,CASSIRTSGRAVDTQYF,TGTGCCAGCAGTATTCGGACTAGCGGGAGGGCCGTAGATACGCAGTATTTT
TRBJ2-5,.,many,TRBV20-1,CSARESVETQYF,TGCAGTGCTAGAGAGTCGGTAGAGACCCAGTACTTC
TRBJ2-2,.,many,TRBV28,CASSSPRPGRRTGELFF,TGTGCCAGCAGTAGCCCCCGACCCGGGAGAAGGACCGGGGAGCTGTTTTTT
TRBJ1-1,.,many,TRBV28,CASSLGAGLLSGAFF,TGTGCCAGCAGTTTAGGGGCAGGGTTGCTGTCGGGAGCTTTCTTT
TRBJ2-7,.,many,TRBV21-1,CASSKARSSYEQYF,TGTGCCAGCAGCAAGGCTCGGAGCTCCTACGAGCAGTACTTC
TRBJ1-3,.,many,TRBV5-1,CASSSDGGPGNTIYF,TGCGCCAGCAGCTCGGACGGGGGGCCGGGAAACACCATATATTTT
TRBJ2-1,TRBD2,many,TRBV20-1,CSASSGSSYNEQFF,TGCAGTGCTAGTAGCGGGAGCTCCTACAATGAGCAGTTCTTC